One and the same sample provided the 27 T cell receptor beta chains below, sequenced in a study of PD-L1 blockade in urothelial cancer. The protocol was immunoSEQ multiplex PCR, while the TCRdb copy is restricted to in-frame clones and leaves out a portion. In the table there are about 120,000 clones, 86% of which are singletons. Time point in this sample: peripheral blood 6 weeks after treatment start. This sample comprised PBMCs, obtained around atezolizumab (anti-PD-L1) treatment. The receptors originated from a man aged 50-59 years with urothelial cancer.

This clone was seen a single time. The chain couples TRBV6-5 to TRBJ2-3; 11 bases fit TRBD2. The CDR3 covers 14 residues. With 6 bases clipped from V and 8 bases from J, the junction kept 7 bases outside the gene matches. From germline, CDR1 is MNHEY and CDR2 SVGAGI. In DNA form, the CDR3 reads TGTGCCAGCAGCGGGACTAGCGGTCGTAGTACGCAGTATTTT. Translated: CASSGTSGRSTQYF.

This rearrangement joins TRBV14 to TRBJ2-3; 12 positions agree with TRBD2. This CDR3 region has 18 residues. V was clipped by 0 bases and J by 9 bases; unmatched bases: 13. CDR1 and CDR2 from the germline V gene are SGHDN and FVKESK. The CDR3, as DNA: TGTGCCAGCAGCCAAGACCTTGGGACTAGCGGGCCGGGCCGGACGCAGTATTTT. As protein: CASSQDLGTSGPGRTQYF.

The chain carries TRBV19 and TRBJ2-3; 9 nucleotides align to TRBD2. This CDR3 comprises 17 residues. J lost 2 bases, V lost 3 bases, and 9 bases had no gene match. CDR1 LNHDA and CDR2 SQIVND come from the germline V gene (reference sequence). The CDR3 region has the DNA TGTGCCAGTAGTATCAATTGGGTAGCGGGAGTCACAGATACGCAGTATTTT. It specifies CASSINWVAGVTDTQYF.

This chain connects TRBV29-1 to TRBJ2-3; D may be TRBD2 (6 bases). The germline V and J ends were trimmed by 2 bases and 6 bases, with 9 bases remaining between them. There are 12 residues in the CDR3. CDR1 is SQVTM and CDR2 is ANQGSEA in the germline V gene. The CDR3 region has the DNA TGCAGCGTTGAACTAGCGAGCGATACGCAGTATTTT. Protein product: CSVELASDTQYF.

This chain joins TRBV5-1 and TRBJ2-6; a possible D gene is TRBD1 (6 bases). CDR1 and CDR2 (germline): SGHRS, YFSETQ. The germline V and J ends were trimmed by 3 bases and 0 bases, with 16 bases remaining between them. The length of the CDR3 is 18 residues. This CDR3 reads CASSSGQTVSSGANVLTF. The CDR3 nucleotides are TGCGCCAGCAGCTCAGGACAGACCGTAAGCTCTGGGGCCAACGTCCTGACTTTC.

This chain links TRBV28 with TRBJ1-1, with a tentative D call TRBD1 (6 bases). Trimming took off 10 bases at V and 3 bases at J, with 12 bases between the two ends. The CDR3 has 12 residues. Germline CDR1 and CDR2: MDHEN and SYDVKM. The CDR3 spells CATPGAYTEAFF. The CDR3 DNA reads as TGTGCCACGCCAGGGGCATACACTGAAGCTTTCTTT.

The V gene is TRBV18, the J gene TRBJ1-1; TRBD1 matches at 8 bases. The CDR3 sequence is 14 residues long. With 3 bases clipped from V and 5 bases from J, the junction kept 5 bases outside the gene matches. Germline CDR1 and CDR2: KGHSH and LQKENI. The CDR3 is CASSPTGGATEAFF. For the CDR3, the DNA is TGTGCCAGCTCACCCACAGGGGGAGCAACTGAAGCTTTCTTT.

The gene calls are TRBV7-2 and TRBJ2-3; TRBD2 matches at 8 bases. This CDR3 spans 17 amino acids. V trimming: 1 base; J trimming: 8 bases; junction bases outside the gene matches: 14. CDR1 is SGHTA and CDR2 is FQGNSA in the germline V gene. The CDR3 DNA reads TGTGCCAGCAGCTTAGGGGGTTCGGGAGGGCCGGCTGGTACGCAGTATTTT. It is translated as CASSLGGSGGPAGTQYF.

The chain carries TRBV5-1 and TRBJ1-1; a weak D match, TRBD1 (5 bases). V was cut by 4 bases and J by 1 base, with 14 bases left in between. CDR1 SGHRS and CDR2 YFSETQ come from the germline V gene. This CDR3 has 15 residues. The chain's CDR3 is CASSQTAQGNTEAFF. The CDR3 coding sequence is TGCGCCAGCAGCCAAACGGCCCAGGGGAACACTGAAGCTTTCTTT.

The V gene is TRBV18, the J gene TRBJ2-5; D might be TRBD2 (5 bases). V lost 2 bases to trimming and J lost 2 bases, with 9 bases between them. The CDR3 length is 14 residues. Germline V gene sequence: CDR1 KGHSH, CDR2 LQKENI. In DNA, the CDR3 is TGTGCCAGCTCACCAGGACTTGGTCAAGAGACCCAGTACTTC. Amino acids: CASSPGLGQETQYF.

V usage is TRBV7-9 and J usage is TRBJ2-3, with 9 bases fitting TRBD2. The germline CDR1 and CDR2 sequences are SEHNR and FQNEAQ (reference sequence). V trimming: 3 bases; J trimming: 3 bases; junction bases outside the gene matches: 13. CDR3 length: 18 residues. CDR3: CASSFFGSGGRVTDTQYF. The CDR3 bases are TGTGCCAGCAGCTTTTTCGGCTCTGGCGGGAGGGTAACAGATACGCAGTATTTT.

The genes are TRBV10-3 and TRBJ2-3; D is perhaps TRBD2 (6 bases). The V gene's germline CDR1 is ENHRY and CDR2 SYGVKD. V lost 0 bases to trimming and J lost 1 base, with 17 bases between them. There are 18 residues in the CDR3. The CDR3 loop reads CAISESILSLARTDTQYF. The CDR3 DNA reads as TGTGCCATCAGTGAGTCGATACTATCCCTAGCGCGCACAGATACGCAGTATTTT.

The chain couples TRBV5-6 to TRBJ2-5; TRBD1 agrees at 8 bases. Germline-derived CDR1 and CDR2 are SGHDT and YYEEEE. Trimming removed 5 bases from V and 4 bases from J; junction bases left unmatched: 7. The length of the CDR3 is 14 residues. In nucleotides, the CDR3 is TGTGCCAGCAGATATACAGGGGGTCGAGAGACCCAGTACTTC. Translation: CASRYTGGRETQYF.

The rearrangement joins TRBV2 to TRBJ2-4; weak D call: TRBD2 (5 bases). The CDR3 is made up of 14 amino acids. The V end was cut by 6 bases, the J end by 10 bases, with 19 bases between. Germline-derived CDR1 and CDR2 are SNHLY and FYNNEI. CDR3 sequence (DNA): TGTGCCAGCAGGCTCCATGATCCGGGAAAGATTCAGTACTTC. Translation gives CASRLHDPGKIQYF. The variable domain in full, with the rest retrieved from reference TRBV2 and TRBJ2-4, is EPEVTQTPSHQVTQMGQEVILRCVPISNHLYFYWYRQILGQKVEFLVSFYNNEISEKSEIFDDQFSVERPDGSNFTLKIRSTKLEDSAMYFCASRLHDPGKIQYFGAGTRLSVL.

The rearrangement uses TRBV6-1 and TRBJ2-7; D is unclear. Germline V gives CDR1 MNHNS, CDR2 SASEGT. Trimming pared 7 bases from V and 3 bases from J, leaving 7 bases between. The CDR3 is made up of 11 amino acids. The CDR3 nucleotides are TGTGCCAGCACGAGTTACTACGAGCAGTACTTC. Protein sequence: CASTSYYEQYF.

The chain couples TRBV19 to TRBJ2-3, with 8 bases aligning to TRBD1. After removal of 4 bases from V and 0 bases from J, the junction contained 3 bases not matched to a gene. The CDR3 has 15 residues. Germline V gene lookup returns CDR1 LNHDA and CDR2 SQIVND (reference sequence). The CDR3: CASSTQGASTDTQYF. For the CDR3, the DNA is TGTGCCAGTAGTACGCAGGGGGCAAGCACAGATACGCAGTATTTT. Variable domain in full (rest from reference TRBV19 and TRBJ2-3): DGGITQSPKYLFRKEGQNVTLSCEQNLNHDAMYWYRQDPGQGLRLIYYSQIVNDFQKGDIAEGYSVSREKKESFPLTVTSAQKNPTAFYLCASSTQGASTDTQYFGPGTRLTVL.

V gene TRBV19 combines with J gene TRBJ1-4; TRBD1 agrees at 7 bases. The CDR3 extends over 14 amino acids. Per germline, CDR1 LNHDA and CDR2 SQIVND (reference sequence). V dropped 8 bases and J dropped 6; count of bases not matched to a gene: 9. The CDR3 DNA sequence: TGTGCCAGTCTCCCAGGGGGAGCGGATGAAAAACTGTTTTTT. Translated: CASLPGGADEKLFF. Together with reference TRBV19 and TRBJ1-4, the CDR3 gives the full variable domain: DGGITQSPKYLFRKEGQNVTLSCEQNLNHDAMYWYRQDPGQGLRLIYYSQIVNDFQKGDIAEGYSVSREKKESFPLTVTSAQKNPTAFYLCASLPGGADEKLFFGSGTQLSVL.

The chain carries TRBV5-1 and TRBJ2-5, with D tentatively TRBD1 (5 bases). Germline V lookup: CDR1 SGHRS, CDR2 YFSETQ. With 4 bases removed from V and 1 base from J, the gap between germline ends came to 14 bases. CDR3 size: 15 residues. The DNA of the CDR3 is TGCGCCAGCAGCAAAGGGGTGTCGTCCCAAGAGACCCAGTACTTC. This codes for CASSKGVSSQETQYF.

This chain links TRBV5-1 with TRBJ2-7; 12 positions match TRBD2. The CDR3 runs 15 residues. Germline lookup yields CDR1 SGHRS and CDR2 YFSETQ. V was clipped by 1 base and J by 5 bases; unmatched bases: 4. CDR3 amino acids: CASSLTSGGRDEQYF. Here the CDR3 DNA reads TGCGCCAGCAGCTTGACTAGCGGGGGGCGGGACGAGCAGTACTTC.

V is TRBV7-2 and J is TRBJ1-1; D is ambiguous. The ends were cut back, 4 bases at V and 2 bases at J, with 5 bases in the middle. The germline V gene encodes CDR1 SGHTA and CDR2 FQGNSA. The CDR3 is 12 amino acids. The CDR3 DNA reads TGTGCCAGCAGCTCGTTTAACACTGAAGCTTTCTTT. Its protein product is CASSSFNTEAFF.

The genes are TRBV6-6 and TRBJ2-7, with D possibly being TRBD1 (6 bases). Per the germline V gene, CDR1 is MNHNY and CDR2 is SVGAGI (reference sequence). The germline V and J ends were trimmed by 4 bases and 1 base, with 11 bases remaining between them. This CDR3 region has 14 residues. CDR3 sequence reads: CASSLQGISYEQYF. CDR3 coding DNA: TGTGCCAGCAGTTTACAGGGTATTTCCTACGAGCAGTACTTC.

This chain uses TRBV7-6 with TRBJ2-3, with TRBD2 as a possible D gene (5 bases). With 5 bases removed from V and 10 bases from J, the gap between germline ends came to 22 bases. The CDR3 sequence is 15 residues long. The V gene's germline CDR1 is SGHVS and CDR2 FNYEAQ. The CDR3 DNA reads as TGTGCCAGCAGCCCCCAATATGGCTCGGCGGGCGCGCAGTATTTT. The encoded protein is CASSPQYGSAGAQYF.

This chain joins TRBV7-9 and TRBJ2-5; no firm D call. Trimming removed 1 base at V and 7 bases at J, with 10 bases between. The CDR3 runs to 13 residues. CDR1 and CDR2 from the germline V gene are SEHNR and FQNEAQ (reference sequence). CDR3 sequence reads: CASSLVGPATQYF. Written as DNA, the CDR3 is TGTGCCAGCAGCTTAGTTGGGCCCGCGACCCAGTACTTC.

The CDR3 DNA sequence: TGTGCCAGCAGCGACGCAGAGGGTTCACTAACCTACGAGCAGTACTTC. It translates to CASSDAEGSLTYEQYF. This chain joins TRBV5-8 and TRBJ2-7; a weak D match, TRBD2 (5 bases). The CDR3 has 16 amino acids. The germline V and J ends were trimmed by 4 bases and 2 bases, with 19 bases remaining between them. From germline, CDR1 is SGHTS and CDR2 YDEGEE.

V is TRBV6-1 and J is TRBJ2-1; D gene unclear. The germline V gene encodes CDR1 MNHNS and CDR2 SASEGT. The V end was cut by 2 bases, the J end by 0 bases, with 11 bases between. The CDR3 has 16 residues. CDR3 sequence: CASSESAVSSYNEQFF. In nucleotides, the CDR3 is TGTGCCAGCAGTGAAAGTGCCGTCAGCTCCTACAATGAGCAGTTCTTC.

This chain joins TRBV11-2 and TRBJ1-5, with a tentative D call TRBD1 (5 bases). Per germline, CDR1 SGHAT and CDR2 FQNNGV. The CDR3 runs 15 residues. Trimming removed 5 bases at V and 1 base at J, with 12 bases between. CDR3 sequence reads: CASSPQGQSNQPQHF. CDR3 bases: TGTGCCAGCAGCCCTCAGGGTCAAAGCAATCAGCCCCAGCATTTT.

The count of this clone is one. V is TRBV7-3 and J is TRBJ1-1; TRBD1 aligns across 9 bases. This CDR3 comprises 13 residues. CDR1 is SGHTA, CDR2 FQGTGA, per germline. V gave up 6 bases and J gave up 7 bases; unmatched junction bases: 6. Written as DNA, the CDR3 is TGTGCCAGCAGTCCCGACAGGGGGATTGAAGCTTTCTTT. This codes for CASSPDRGIEAFF.